This paragraph reports one T cell receptor beta chain. The antigen remains unidentified. Unstimulated regulatory T cells (CD4+CD25+CD127-), CD4+CD25- non-regulatory cells, CD4 and CD8 cells were FACS-sorted from thawed PBMCs. CDR3 length equals 14 residues. The J segment lost 6 bases and the V segment lost 7 bases, leaving 9 bases of the junction unmatched. The germline V gene encodes CDR1 SNHLY and CDR2 FYNNEI. These data are taken from a study of Tregs in tolerant kidney transplant recipients. Study results and limitations: Expanding Tregs on activated donor B cells appeared to best identify donor-specific TCRbeta clones. This study did not directly address biological reproducibility.

Produced via immunoSEQ multiplex PCR; TCRdb's table is partial and in-frame only. The repertoire consists of around 43,000 clones, with about 90% occurring once and the leading ten covering around 0.7%. The chain carries TRBV2 and TRBJ1-1; the match to TRBD1 covers 9 bases. The source is a human donor in good health. Material: Tregs from blood. This chain's CDR3 is CASIRTGAIPEAFF. Here the CDR3 DNA reads TGTGCCAGCATTCGGACAGGGGCCATCCCTGAAGCTTTCTTT.